This T cell receptor (beta chain) was sequenced in a study of blood T cells in healthy people across ages. Next came a second PCR, run for about 6 to 11 cycles, which used a sample-barcoded 5' primer along with a J-beta primer mix. TCRdb reanalysed the 5' RACE reads using MiXCR and keeps one entry per CDR3 protein. The repertoire holds some 800,000 distinct CDR3 sequences, with about 25% as singletons. In germline, CDR1 is ENHRY, CDR2 SYGVKD. The CDR3 runs to 12 residues. These data also featured in a second study, about T cells of mothers and their children.

This receptor was identified in a boy aged 10-17 years in good health. Sequencing was carried out using blood. J is TRBJ2-5 and V is TRBV10-3; D gene unclear. The DNA end lines up better with TRBJ2-7; the J call may be wrong. CDR3 loop: CAISTVGYEQYF. The CDR3 DNA reads as TGTGCCATCAGTACGGTGGGGTACGAGCAGTACTTC.